This is a list of T cell receptor beta chains from one sample in a study of blood T cell repertoires in COVID-19. Measured with immunoSEQ multiplex PCR; TCRdb has only the in-frame clones, and not every one. The profile shows about 120,000 clones, roughly 88% of them singletons. The sample was peripheral blood. The receptors stem from a man aged 40-49 years with acute or convalescent COVID-19. The CDR3 runs from the conserved cysteine through the conserved F or W.

TRBV7-2	TRBJ2-1	CASSSSGGTGYNEQFF
TRBV18	TRBJ2-6	CASSPIEGVRANVLTF
TRBV11-2	TRBJ1-6	CASSARQGISHNSPLHF
TRBV7-3	TRBJ2-2	CASSYNREGELFF
TRBV5-5	TRBJ2-5	CASSLTSGVGYF
TRBV10-3	TRBJ1-1	CAILAQENTEAFF
TRBV2	TRBJ2-7	CASSEVNPIAGGQEQYF
TRBV3-1/TRBV3-2	TRBJ1-2	CASSQDQAGGRGYTF
TRBV30	TRBJ2-5	CAWSMTSGARRETQYF
TRBV19	TRBJ2-2	CASSPRGAGTGELFF
TRBV6-2/TRBV6-3	TRBJ2-3	CASSYASGDLTDTQYF
TRBV3-1/TRBV3-2	TRBJ2-7	CASSQERTSGNYEQYF
TRBV3-1/TRBV3-2	TRBJ1-4	CASSFGQAATNEKLFF
TRBV5-6	TRBJ2-3	CASSFLADTTDTQYF
TRBV27	TRBJ2-7	CASSSTGGGYEQYF
TRBV9	TRBJ1-2	CASSTLVGAAGYGYTF
TRBV7-2	TRBJ2-7	CASSLGIGTRIYEQYF
TRBV5-1	TRBJ2-3	CASSLGTAIISTDTQYF
TRBV29-1	TRBJ2-1	CSVEGLAGVLSSYNEQFF
TRBV5-4	TRBJ1-4	CASSLGGTDNEKLFF
TRBV29-1	TRBJ1-1	CSVEDRGERATGEAFF
TRBV7-6	TRBJ2-7	CASSFRVGGGPGDEQYF
TRBV12-3/TRBV12-4	TRBJ1-5	CASSRTVFQPQHF
TRBV19	TRBJ1-6	CASSLVLANSPLHF
TRBV5-6	TRBJ1-2	CASSLGGTANYGYTF
TRBV5-6	TRBJ1-5	CASSQSTGPYSNQPQHF
TRBV5-1	TRBJ2-5	CASSLRAGVIQETQYF
TRBV5-4	TRBJ2-2	CASSTLALGGTGELFF
TRBV30	TRBJ1-1	CAWTGNKNTEAFF
TRBV30	TRBJ1-1	CAWRSHSDTEAFF
TRBV11-2	TRBJ2-3	CASSFRGVADTQYF
TRBV3-1/TRBV3-2	TRBJ1-2	CASSQAGTDFYGYTF